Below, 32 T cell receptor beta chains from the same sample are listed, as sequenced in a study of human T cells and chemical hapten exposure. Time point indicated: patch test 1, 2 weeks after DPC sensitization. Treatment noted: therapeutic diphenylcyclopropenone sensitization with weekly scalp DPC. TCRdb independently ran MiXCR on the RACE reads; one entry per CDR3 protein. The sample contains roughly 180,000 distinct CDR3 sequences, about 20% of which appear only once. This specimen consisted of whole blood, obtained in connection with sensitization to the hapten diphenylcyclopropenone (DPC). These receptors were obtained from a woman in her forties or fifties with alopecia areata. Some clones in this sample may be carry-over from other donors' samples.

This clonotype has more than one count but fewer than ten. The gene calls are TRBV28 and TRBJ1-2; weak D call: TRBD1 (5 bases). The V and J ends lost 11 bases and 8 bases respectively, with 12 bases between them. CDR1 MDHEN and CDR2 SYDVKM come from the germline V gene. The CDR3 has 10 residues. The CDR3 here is CAVRDYGYTF. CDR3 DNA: TGTGCCGTCAGGGATTACGGCTACACCTTC.

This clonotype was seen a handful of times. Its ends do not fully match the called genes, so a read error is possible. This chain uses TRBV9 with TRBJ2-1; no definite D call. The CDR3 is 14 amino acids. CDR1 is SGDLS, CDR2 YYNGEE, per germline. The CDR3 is CASSPEVTYNEQFF. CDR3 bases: TGTGCCAGCAGTCCAGAAGTAACCTATAATGAGCAGTTCTTC.

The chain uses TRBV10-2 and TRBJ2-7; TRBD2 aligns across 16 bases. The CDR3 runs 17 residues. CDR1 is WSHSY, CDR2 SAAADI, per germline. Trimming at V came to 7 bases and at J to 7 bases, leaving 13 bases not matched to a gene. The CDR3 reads CASTSGLAGGPSGEQYF. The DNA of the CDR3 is TGCGCCAGCACCTCGGGACTAGCGGGAGGGCCTTCGGGGGAGCAGTACTTC.

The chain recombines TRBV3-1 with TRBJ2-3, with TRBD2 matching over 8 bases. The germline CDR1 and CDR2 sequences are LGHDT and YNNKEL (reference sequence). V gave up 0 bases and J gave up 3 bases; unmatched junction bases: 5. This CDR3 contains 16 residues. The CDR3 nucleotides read TGTGCCAGCAGCCAAGAGGCCAGCGGGAGAACAGATACGCAGTATTTT. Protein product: CASSQEASGRTDTQYF.

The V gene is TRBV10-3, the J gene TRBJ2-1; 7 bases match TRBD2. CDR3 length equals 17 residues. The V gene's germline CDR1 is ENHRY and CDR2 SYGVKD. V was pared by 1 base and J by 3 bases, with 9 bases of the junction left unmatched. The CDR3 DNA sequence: TGTGCCATCAGTGAGTTCAAACTAGCGACCGGCTACAATGAGCAGTTCTTC. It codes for CAISEFKLATGYNEQFF.

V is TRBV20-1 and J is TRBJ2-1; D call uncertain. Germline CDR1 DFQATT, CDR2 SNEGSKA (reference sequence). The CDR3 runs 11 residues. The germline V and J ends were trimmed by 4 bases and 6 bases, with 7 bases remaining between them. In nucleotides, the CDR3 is TGCAGTGCTATTAGAACCAATGAGCAGTTCTTC. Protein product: CSAIRTNEQFF.

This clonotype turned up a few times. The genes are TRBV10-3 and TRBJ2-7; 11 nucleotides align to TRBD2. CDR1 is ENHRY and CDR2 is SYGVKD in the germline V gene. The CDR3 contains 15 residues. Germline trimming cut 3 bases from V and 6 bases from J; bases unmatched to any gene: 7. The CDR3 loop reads CAISEIAGGPREQYF. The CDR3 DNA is TGTGCCATCAGTGAAATAGCGGGAGGGCCCCGCGAGCAGTACTTC.

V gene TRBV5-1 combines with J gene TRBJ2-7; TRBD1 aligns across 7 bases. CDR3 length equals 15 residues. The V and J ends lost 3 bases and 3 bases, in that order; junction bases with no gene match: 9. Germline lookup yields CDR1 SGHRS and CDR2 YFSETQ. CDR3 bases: TGCGCCAGCAGCTCCCCGGACAGGATGGGCTACGAGCAGTACTTC. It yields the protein CASSSPDRMGYEQYF.

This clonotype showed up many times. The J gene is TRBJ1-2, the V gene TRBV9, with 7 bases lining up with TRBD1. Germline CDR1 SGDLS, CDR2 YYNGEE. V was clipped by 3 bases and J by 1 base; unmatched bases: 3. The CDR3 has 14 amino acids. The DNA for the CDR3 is TGTGCCAGCAGCGAGGGGGACAGTAACTATGGCTACACCTTC. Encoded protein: CASSEGDSNYGYTF. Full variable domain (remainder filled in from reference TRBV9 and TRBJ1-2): DSGVTQTPKHLITATGQRVTLRCSPRSGDLSVYWYQQSLDQGLQFLIQYYNGEERAKGNILERFSAQQFPDLHSELNLSSLELGDSALYFCASSEGDSNYGYTFGSGTRLTVV.

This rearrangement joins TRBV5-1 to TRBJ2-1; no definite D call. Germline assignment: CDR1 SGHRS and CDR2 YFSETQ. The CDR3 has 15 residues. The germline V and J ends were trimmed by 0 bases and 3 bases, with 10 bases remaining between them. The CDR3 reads CASSLGSGSYNEQFF. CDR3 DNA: TGCGCCAGCAGCTTGGGGTCGGGTAGCTACAATGAGCAGTTCTTC.

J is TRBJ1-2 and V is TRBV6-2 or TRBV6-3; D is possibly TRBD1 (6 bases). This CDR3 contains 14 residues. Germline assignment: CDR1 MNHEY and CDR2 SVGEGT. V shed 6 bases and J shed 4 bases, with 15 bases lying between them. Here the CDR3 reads CASRATGFGYGYTF. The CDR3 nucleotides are TGTGCCAGCAGGGCGACAGGTTTCGGCTATGGCTACACCTTC.

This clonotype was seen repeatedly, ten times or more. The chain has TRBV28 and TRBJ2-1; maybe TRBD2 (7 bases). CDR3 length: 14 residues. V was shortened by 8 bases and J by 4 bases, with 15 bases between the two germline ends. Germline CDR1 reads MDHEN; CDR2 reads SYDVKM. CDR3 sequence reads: CASGRGGPYNEQFF. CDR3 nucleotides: TGTGCCAGCGGTCGCGGGGGCCCATACAATGAGCAGTTCTTC.

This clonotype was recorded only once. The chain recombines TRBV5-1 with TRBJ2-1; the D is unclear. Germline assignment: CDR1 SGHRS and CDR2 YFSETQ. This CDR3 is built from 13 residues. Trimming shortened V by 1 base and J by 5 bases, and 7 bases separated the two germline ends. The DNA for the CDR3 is TGCGCCAGCAGCTTGCGTAGGGACAATGAGCAGTTCTTC. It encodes CASSLRRDNEQFF.

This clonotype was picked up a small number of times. This CDR3 is CSANSGNSYNEQFF. The CDR3 bases are TGCAGTGCTAACAGCGGGAACTCCTACAATGAGCAGTTCTTC. V usage is TRBV20-1 and J usage is TRBJ2-1, with 7 bases lining up with TRBD2. The CDR3 covers 14 residues. Germline trimming cut 4 bases from V and 0 bases from J; bases unmatched to any gene: 3. Germline CDR1 and CDR2: DFQATT and SNEGSKA (reference sequence).

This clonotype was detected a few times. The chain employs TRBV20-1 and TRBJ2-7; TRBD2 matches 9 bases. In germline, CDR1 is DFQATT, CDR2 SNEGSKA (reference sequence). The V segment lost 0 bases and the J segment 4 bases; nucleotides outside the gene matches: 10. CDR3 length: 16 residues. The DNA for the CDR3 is TGCAGTGCTAGAGACCCCGTAGGACTAGCGAGGTACGAGCAGTACTTC. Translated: CSARDPVGLARYEQYF.

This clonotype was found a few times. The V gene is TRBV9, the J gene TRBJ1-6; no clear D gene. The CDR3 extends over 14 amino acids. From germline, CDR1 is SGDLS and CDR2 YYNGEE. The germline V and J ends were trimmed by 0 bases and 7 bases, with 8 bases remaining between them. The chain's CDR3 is CASSVVPENSPLHF. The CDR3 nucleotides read TGTGCCAGCAGCGTAGTCCCAGAGAATTCACCCCTCCACTTT.

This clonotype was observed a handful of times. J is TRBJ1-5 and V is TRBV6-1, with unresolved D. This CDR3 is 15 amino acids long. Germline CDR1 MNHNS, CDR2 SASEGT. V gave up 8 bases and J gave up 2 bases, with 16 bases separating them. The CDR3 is CASAREAMGNQPQHF. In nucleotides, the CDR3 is TGTGCCAGCGCACGTGAGGCAATGGGCAATCAGCCCCAGCATTTT.

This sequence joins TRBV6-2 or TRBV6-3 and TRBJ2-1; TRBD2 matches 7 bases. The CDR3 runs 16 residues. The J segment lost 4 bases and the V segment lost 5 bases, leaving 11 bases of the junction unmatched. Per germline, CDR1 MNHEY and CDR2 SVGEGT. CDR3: CASSDDSGFYYNEQFF. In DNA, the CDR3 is TGTGCCAGCAGTGACGATAGCGGGTTCTATTACAATGAGCAGTTCTTC.

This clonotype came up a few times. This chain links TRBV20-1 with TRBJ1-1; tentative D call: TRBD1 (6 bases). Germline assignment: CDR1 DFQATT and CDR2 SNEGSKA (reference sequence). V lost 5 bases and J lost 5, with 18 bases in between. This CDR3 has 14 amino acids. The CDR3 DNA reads TGCAGTGCTTCGACAGGTTTAGGGAATACTGAAGCTTTCTTT. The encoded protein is CSASTGLGNTEAFF.

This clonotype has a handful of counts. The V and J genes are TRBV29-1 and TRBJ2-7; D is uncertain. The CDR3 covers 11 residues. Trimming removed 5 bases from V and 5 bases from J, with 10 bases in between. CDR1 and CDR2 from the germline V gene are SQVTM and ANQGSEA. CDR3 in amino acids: CSVLSTHEQYF. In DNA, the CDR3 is TGCAGCGTTTTATCAACCCACGAGCAGTACTTC.

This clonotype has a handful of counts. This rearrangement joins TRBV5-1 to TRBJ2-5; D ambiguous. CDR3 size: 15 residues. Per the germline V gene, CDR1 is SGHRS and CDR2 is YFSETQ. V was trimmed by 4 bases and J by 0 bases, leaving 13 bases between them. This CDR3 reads CASSQNPGDQETQYF. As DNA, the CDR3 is TGCGCCAGCAGCCAGAACCCAGGAGACCAAGAGACCCAGTACTTC.

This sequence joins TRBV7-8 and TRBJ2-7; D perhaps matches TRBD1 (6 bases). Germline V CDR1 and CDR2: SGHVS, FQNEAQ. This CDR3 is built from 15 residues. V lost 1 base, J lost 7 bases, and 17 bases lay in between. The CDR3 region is CASSLVPDSFREQYF. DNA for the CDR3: TGTGCCAGCAGCTTAGTACCGGACAGCTTTCGAGAGCAGTACTTC.

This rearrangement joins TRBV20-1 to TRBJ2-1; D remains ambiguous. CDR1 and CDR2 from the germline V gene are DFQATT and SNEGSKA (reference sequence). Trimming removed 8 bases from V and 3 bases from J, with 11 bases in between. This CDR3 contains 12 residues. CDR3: CSSGAVYNEQFF. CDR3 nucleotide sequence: TGCAGTTCTGGCGCCGTCTACAATGAGCAGTTCTTC.

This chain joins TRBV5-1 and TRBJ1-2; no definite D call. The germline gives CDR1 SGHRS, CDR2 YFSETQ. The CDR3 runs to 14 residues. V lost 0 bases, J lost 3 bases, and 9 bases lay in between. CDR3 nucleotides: TGCGCCAGCAGCTTGGTCAGTGATGACTATGGCTACACCTTC. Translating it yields CASSLVSDDYGYTF.

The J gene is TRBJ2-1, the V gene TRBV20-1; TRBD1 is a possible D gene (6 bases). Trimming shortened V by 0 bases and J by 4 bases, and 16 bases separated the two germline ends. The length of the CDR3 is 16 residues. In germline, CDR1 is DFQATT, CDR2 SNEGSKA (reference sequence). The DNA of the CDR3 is TGCAGTGCTAGAGATCCGGGCAGGGGCGAGTACAATGAGCAGTTCTTC. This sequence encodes CSARDPGRGEYNEQFF.

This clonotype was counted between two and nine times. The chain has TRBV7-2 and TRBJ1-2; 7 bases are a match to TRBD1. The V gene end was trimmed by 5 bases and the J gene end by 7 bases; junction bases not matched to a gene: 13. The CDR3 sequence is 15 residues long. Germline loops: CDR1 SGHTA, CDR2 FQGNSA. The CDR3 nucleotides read TGTGCCAGCAGCCCAAAAAGGGACAGTATAACTGGCTACACCTTC. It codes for CASSPKRDSITGYTF.

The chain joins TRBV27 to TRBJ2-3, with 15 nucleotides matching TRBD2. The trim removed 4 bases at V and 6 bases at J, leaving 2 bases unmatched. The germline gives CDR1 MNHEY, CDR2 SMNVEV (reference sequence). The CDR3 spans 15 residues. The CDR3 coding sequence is TGTGCCAGCAGTTGGACTAGCGGGAGGGGTGATACGCAGTATTTT. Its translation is CASSWTSGRGDTQYF.

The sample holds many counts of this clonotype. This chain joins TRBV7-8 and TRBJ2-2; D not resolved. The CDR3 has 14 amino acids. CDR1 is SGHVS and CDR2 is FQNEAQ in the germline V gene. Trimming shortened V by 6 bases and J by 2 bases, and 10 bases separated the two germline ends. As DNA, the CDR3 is TGTGCCAGCAGGACGGACCTCAACACCGGGGAGCTGTTTTTT. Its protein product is CASRTDLNTGELFF.

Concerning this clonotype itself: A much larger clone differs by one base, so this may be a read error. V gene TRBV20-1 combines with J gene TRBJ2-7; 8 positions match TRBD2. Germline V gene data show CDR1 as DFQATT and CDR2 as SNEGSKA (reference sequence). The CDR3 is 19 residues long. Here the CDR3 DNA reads TGCAGTGCTAGATCACTTGGGATCGGACTAGCCCCGAGCTCCTACGAGCGGTACTTC. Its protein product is CSARSLGIGLAPSSYERYF.

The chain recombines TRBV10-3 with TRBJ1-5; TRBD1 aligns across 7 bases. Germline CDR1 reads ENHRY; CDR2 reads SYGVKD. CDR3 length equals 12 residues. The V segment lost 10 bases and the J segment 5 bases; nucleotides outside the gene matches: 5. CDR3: CATGGQDQPQHF. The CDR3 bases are TGTGCCACAGGGGGACAAGATCAGCCCCAGCATTTT.

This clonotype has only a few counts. DNA for the CDR3: TGTGCCAGCAGAACCGGGACAGGGGCGTACACTGAAGCTTTCTTT. It yields the protein CASRTGTGAYTEAFF. V gene TRBV9 combines with J gene TRBJ1-1; TRBD1 aligns across 10 bases. Germline V gives CDR1 SGDLS, CDR2 YYNGEE. This CDR3 has 15 residues. V dropped 5 bases and J dropped 3; count of bases not matched to a gene: 7.

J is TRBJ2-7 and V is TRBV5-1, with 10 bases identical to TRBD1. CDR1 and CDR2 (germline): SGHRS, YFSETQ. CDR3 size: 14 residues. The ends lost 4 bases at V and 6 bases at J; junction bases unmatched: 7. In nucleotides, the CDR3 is TGCGCCAGCAGCAGCCGACAGGGGGCTGGCGAGCAGTACTTC. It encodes CASSSRQGAGEQYF.